These 17 T cell receptor beta chains were sequenced from one sample in a study of blood T cell repertoires in COVID-19. Profiling relied on immunoSEQ multiplex PCR, and the TCRdb table lists in-frame clones only, not all of them. The sample has roughly 350,000 clones, almost 90% seen once; the top ten hold 6% to 8%. The source material was peripheral blood. The source is a woman in her 70s with COVID-19, enrolled during active disease.

V usage is TRBV29-1 and J usage is TRBJ1-2; D is unclear. The CDR3 runs 14 residues. Germline CDR1 is SQVTM and CDR2 is ANQGSEA. V was clipped by 0 bases and J by 5 bases, with 13 bases between them. The CDR3 DNA reads TGCAGCGTTGAAGATCGAGCCACTAGTTATGGCTACACCTTC. It codes for CSVEDRATSYGYTF.

This clone has a handful of counts. This sequence joins TRBV30 and TRBJ1-5; the D gene is possibly TRBD1 (5 bases). The CDR3 has 14 residues. The V end was cut by 0 bases, the J end by 0 bases, with 6 bases between. Looked up from germline, CDR1 is GTSNPN and CDR2 is SVGIG (reference sequence). CDR3 region: CAWSVDSSNQPQHF. The CDR3 DNA reads as TGTGCCTGGAGTGTCGACAGTAGCAATCAGCCCCAGCATTTT.

This clone was observed a handful of times. The rearrangement links TRBV3-1 (or the pseudogene TRBV3-2) to TRBJ1-2, with unresolved D. CDR1 is LGHDT and CDR2 is YNNKEL in the germline V gene (reference sequence). V lost 1 base to trimming and J lost 4 bases, with 13 bases between them. The CDR3 consists of 15 residues. CDR3 loop: CASSQGLTPPYGYTF. The CDR3 nucleotides are TGTGCCAGCAGCCAAGGACTCACACCTCCCTATGGCTACACCTTC.

V and J are TRBV13 and TRBJ2-3, with 13 bases that match TRBD2. The J segment lost 0 bases and the V segment lost 4 bases, leaving 13 bases of the junction unmatched. CDR3 length equals 20 residues. CDR1 is PRHDT and CDR2 is FYEKMQ in the germline V gene (reference sequence). The CDR3 loop is CASSSTQPGLAGTSTDTQYF. The CDR3 nucleotides are TGTGCCAGCAGCTCAACCCAACCGGGACTAGCGGGGACTAGCACAGATACGCAGTATTTT. The full variable domain, completed using reference TRBV13 and TRBJ2-3, is AAGVIQSPRHLIKEKRETATLKCYPIPRHDTVYWYQQGPGQDPQFLISFYEKMQSDKGSIPDRFSAQQFSDYHSELNMSSLELGDSALYFCASSSTQPGLAGTSTDTQYFGPGTRLTVL.

The V and J genes are TRBV21-1 and TRBJ1-2; TRBD1, as called in the table, went unchecked against the DNA. TRBV21-1 represents a pseudogene. The CDR3 has 16 amino acids. Here the CDR3 DNA reads TGTGCCAGCAGCGGAAGAGGACAGGAAGCTAACTATGGCTACACCTTC. Residues: CASSGRGQEANYGYTF.

The chain combines TRBV27 with TRBJ2-3, with unresolved D. V dropped 3 bases and J dropped 0 bases, with 10 bases sitting between them. Germline lookup yields CDR1 MNHEY and CDR2 SMNVEV (reference sequence). CDR3 length: 15 amino acids. The CDR3 DNA reads as TGTGCCAGCAGTTTCAGGCCTCTTAGCACAGATACGCAGTATTTT. Translating gives CASSFRPLSTDTQYF.

The gene calls are TRBV6-5 and TRBJ1-2; D gene ambiguous. Germline V lookup: CDR1 MNHEY, CDR2 SVGAGI. The CDR3 spans 13 residues. The V end was cut by 7 bases, the J end by 3 bases, with 12 bases between. CDR3 DNA sequence: TGTGCCAGCACCGGCCGGGTAGACTATGGCTACACCTTC. Translating it yields CASTGRVDYGYTF.

The sample holds one count of this clone. This chain joins TRBV19 and TRBJ1-5, with D uncertain. This CDR3 has 15 residues. The germline V gene has CDR1 LNHDA and CDR2 SQIVND (reference sequence). V was cut by 3 bases and J by 0 bases, with 9 bases left in between. CDR3 in amino acids: CASSMEGFSNQPQHF. In nucleotides, the CDR3 is TGTGCCAGTAGTATGGAGGGTTTTAGCAATCAGCCCCAGCATTTT.

The chain employs TRBV6-5 and TRBJ2-3, with 8 nucleotides matching TRBD1. The CDR3 is 15 residues long. CDR1 is MNHEY, CDR2 SVGAGI, per germline. J gave up 3 bases and V 2 bases, and 4 bases lay outside the gene matches. The CDR3 region has the DNA TGTGCCAGCAGTTACCCCGGACAGGGAACAGATACGCAGTATTTT. Translating it yields CASSYPGQGTDTQYF.

The chain carries TRBV6-5 and TRBJ1-1; 7 nucleotides agree with TRBD1. The length of the CDR3 is 14 residues. The trim removed 6 bases at V and 1 base at J, leaving 5 bases unmatched. Looked up from germline, CDR1 is MNHEY and CDR2 is SVGAGI. The CDR3 here is CASRGDSQNTEAFF. Written as DNA, the CDR3 is TGTGCCAGCAGGGGGGACAGCCAGAACACTGAAGCTTTCTTT.

In DNA form, the CDR3 reads TGTGCCAGCAGTTTAGACAGGGGGAAGTATTCACCCCTCCACTTT. Protein product: CASSLDRGKYSPLHF. The V and J genes are TRBV27 and TRBJ1-6; 9 bases align to TRBD1. CDR3 size: 15 residues. The V segment lost 2 bases and the J segment 8 bases; nucleotides outside the gene matches: 4. Germline CDR1 MNHEY, CDR2 SMNVEV (reference sequence).

The chain employs TRBV5-6 and TRBJ2-1; weak D call: TRBD1 (5 bases). V lost 2 bases, J lost 1 base, and 7 bases lay in between. The CDR3 length is 14 residues. Germline V lookup: CDR1 SGHDT, CDR2 YYEEEE. CDR3 in DNA: TGTGCCAGCAGCTTAAGGGGTTCCTACAATGAGCAGTTCTTC. Its translation: CASSLRGSYNEQFF.

The chain couples TRBV4-2 to TRBJ2-1, with 11 bases lining up with TRBD2. This CDR3 has 14 residues. Germline V gene sequence: CDR1 LGHNA, CDR2 YNFKEQ. V lost 2 bases to trimming and J lost 6 bases; unmatched junction nucleotides: 0. This chain's CDR3 is CASSQLAGGNEQFF. CDR3 in DNA: TGTGCCAGCAGCCAACTAGCGGGGGGCAATGAGCAGTTCTTC.

The chain employs TRBV18 and TRBJ1-2; 8 bases line up with TRBD1. This CDR3 spans 13 amino acids. V lost 3 bases and J lost 8; bases outside the gene matches: 5. Germline CDR1 reads KGHSH; CDR2 reads LQKENI. CDR3 bases: TGTGCCAGCTCACCTGGACAGGGTGGGGGCTACACCTTC. Translation gives CASSPGQGGGYTF.

This chain links TRBV27 with TRBJ1-5, with D perhaps matching TRBD1 (6 bases). Trimming took off 2 bases at V and 1 base at J, with 12 bases between the two ends. Germline CDR1 reads MNHEY; CDR2 reads SMNVEV (reference sequence). There are 16 residues in the CDR3. CDR3 in DNA: TGTGCCAGCAGTTTAAGGGGGATCCAAAGCAATCAGCCCCAGCATTTT. Amino acids: CASSLRGIQSNQPQHF.

The V and J genes are TRBV19 and TRBJ2-5; 11 bases fit TRBD1. Germline V gene lookup returns CDR1 LNHDA and CDR2 SQIVND (reference sequence). This CDR3 has 15 amino acids. V lost 5 bases to trimming and J lost 4 bases; unmatched junction nucleotides: 6. Written as DNA, the CDR3 is TGTGCCAGTAGTGCATCGGACAGGGGGCGAGAGACCCAGTACTTC. As protein: CASSASDRGRETQYF.

This chain uses TRBV7-2 with TRBJ1-2; possibly TRBD1 for D (6 bases). Per the germline V gene, CDR1 is SGHTA and CDR2 is FQGNSA. V was trimmed by 7 bases and J by 4 bases, leaving 16 bases between them. The CDR3 is 14 residues long. CDR3 loop: CASNPDGGAYGYTF. The CDR3, as DNA: TGTGCCAGCAACCCTGACGGGGGGGCCTATGGCTACACCTTC.